This T cell receptor (beta chain) came from a study of OX40 agonist ivuxolimab in advanced cancers. Clones were read by immunoSEQ multiplex PCR, and TCRdb kept only the in-frame ones, dropping some. Among about 36,000 clones listed, about 79% were seen once. The CDR3 runs to 10 residues. Trimming removed 5 bases from V and 7 bases from J, with 2 bases in between. CDR1 is LNHNV and CDR2 is YYDKDF in the germline V gene (reference sequence). The material was CD4+ or CD8+ T cells sorted from blood, obtained in a trial of the OX40 agonist ivuxolimab. The J gene is TRBJ1-4, the V gene TRBV15; the D is unclear. This clonotype originated in an adult with an advanced solid tumor such as melanoma, head and neck, liver or kidney cancer. The CDR3 DNA follows: TGTGCCACCAGCGGTGAAAAACTGTTTTTT. Translated, it gives CATSGEKLFF.